The 4 T cell receptor beta chains below come from one sample, sequenced in a study of CD8 T cells in ankylosing spondylitis. TCRdb analysed the 5' RACE reads with MiXCR anew, one entry per CDR3 protein. The sample lists roughly 180,000 distinct CDR3 sequences, roughly 10% occurring once. Material for sequencing was blood, either unsorted or a sorted T cell fraction (not recorded which). These receptor sequences come from a female donor with ankylosing spondylitis or in good health (not recorded which).

The V gene is TRBV6-1, the J gene TRBJ2-3; 9 bases are shared with TRBD2. The CDR3 length is 16 residues. V dropped 2 bases and J dropped 1; count of bases not matched to a gene: 4. CDR1 and CDR2 (germline): MNHNS, SASEGT. In DNA form, the CDR3 reads TGTGCCAGCAGTGAACCGTGGACTAGCGGCACAGATACGCAGTATTTT. Residues: CASSEPWTSGTDTQYF.

There are a few counts of this clonotype. The rearrangement uses TRBV20-1 and TRBJ2-4; D call uncertain. Trimming cost V 1 base and J 0 bases, with 4 bases left between them. Germline V gene sequence: CDR1 DFQATT, CDR2 SNEGSKA (reference sequence). This CDR3 comprises 13 residues. The CDR3 region has the DNA TGCAGTGCTAGAGCGGGAGCCAAAAACATTCAGTACTTC. Amino acid sequence: CSARAGAKNIQYF.

This clonotype has more than one count but fewer than ten. This chain connects TRBV11-2 to TRBJ2-1; 8 bases are shared with TRBD2. The germline CDR1 and CDR2 sequences are SGHAT and FQNNGV. Unmatched junction bases numbered 11, after V lost 3 bases and J lost 10 bases. This CDR3 is built from 15 residues. CDR3 protein: CASSFTEAGVGEQFF. As DNA, the CDR3 is TGTGCCAGCAGCTTCACCGAAGCGGGAGTCGGAGAGCAGTTCTTC.

This clonotype was found many times. The rearrangement links TRBV20-1 to TRBJ2-7; TRBD2 agrees at 14 bases. Germline V CDR1 and CDR2: DFQATT, SNEGSKA (reference sequence). V dropped 6 bases and J dropped 4; count of bases not matched to a gene: 2. This CDR3 is 13 amino acids long. The CDR3 nucleotides read TGCAGTGCCAGGACTAGCGGGAGGTACGAGCAGTACTTC. It yields the protein CSARTSGRYEQYF.